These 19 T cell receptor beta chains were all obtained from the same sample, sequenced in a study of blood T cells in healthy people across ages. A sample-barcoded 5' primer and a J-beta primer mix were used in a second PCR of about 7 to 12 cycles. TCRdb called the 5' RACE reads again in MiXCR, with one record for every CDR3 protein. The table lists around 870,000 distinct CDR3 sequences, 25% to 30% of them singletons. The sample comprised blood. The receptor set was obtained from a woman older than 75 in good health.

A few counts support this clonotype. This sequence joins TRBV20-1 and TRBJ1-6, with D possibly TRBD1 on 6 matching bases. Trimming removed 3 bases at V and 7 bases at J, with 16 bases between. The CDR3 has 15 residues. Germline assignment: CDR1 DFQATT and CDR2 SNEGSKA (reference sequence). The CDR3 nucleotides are TGCAGTGCTAGTGAGGGGGGCCTGAACAATTCACCCCTCCACTTT. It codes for CSASEGGLNNSPLHF.

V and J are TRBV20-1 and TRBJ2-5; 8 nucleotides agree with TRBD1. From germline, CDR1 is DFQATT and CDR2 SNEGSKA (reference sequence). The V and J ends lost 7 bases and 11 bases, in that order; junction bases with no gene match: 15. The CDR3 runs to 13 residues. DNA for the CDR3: TGCAGTGTTAGGGGACAGGACGTTAAGTGGCAGTACTTC. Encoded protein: CSVRGQDVKWQYF.

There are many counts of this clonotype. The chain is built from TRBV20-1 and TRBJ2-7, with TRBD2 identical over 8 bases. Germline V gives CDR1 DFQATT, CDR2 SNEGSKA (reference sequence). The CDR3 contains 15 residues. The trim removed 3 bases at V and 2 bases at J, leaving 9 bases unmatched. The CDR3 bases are TGCAGTGCTAGTTCTGGAGCGGGGGCTCCCTACGAGCAGTACTTC. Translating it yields CSASSGAGAPYEQYF.

CDR3 residues: CASTGQGSSYNSPLHF. CDR3 nucleotide sequence: TGTGCCAGCACCGGACAGGGGAGCTCCTATAATTCACCCCTCCACTTT. The genes are TRBV6-2 or TRBV6-3 and TRBJ1-6; 9 bases line up with TRBD1. Per germline, CDR1 MNHEY and CDR2 SVGEGT. The CDR3 extends over 16 amino acids. Trimming at V came to 7 bases and at J to 0 bases, leaving 4 bases not matched to a gene.

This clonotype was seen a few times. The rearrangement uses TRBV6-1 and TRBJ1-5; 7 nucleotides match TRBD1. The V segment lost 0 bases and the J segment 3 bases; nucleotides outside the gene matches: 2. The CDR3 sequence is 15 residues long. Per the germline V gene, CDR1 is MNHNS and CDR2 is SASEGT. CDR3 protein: CASSEAGTVNQPQHF. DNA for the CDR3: TGTGCCAGCAGTGAAGCGGGGACAGTCAATCAGCCCCAGCATTTT.

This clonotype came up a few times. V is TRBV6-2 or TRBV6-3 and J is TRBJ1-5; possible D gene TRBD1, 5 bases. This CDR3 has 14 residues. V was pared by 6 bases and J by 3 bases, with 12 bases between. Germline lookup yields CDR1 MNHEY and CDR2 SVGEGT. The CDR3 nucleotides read TGTGCCAGCAGCTTTGGACATAACAATCAGCCCCAGCATTTT. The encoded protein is CASSFGHNNQPQHF.

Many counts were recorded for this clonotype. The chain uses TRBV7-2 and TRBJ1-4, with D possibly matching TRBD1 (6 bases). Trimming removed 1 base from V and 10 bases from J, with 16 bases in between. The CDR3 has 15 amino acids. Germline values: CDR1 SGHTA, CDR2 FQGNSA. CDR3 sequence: CASSLEGGREAKLFF. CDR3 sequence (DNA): TGTGCCAGCAGCTTAGAGGGGGGGCGGGAGGCAAAACTGTTTTTT.

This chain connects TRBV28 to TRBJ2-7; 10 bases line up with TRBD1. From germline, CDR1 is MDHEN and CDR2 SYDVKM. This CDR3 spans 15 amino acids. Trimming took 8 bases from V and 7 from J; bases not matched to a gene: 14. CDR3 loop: CASRVPGQGTREQYF. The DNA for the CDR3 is TGTGCCAGCCGAGTACCGGGACAGGGGACTAGGGAGCAGTACTTC.

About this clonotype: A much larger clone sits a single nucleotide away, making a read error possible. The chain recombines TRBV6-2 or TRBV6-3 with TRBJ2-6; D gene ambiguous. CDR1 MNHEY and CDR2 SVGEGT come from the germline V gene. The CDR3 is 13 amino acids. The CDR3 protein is CASIHSEANVLTF. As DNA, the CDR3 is TGTGCCAGCATCCACTCTGAGGCCAACGTCCTGACTTTC.

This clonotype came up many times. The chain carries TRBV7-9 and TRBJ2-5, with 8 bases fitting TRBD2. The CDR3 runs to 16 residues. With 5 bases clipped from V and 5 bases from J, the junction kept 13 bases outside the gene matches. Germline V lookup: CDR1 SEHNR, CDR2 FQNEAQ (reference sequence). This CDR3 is CASSPSGSGVTETQYF. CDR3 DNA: TGTGCCAGCAGCCCCTCAGGTAGCGGGGTTACTGAGACCCAGTACTTC.

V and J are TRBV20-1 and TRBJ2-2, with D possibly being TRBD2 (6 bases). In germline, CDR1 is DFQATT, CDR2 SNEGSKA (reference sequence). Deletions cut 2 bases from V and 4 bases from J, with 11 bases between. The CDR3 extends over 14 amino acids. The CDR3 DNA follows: TGCAGTGCTAGACTAGCGAAGGCCACCGGGGAGCTGTTTTTT. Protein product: CSARLAKATGELFF.

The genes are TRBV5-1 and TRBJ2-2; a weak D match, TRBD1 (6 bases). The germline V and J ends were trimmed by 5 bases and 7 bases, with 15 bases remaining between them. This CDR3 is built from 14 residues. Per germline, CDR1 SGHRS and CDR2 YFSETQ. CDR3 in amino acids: CASSYRESGGELFF. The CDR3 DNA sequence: TGCGCCAGCAGTTACAGGGAATCAGGCGGGGAGCTGTTTTTT.

The CDR3 nucleotides read TGTGCCAGCAGGGCAGGGCCAGATACGCAGTATTTT. The encoded protein is CASRAGPDTQYF. V is TRBV12-3 or TRBV12-4 and J is TRBJ2-3; D might be TRBD1 (5 bases). V lost 6 bases and J 4 bases, leaving 8 bases between the germline ends. The CDR3 runs to 12 residues.

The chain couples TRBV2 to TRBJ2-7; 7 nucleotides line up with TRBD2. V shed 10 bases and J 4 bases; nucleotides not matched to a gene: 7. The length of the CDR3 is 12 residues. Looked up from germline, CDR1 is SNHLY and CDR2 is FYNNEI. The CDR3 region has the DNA TGTGCCACCGTTCCCGGGGGGTACGAGCAGTACTTC. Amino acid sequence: CATVPGGYEQYF.

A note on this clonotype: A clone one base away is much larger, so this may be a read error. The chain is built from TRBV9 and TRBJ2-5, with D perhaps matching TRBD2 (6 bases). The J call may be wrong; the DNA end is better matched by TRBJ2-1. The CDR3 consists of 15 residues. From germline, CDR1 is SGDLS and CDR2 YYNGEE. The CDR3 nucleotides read TGTGCCAGCAGCCCTTCGAGCTCAATCCGGGAGACCCAGTTCTTC. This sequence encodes CASSPSSSIRETQFF.

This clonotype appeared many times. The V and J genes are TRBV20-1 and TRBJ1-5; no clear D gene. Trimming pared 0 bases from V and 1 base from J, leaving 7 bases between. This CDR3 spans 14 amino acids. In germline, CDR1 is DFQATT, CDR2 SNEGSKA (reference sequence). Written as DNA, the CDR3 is TGCAGTGCTAGAGATCTTCGGAGCAATCAGCCCCAGCATTTT. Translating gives CSARDLRSNQPQHF.

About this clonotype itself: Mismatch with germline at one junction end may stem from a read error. CDR3 coding DNA: TGTGCCAGCAGTACTCTTAGCGGTACGATCGTGGGCACAGGTACGCAGTATTTT. As protein: CASSTLSGTIVGTGTQYF. The chain has TRBV28 and TRBJ2-3; D perhaps matches TRBD2 (6 bases). The CDR3 has 18 amino acids. Germline lookup yields CDR1 MDHEN and CDR2 SYDVKM.

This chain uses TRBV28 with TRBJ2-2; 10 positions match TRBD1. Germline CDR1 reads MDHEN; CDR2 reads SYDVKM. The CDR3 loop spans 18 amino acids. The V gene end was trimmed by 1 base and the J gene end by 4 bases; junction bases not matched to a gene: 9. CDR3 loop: CASSLLKRQGARTGELFF. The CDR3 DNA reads TGTGCCAGCAGTTTATTGAAGAGACAGGGGGCTCGCACCGGGGAGCTGTTTTTT.

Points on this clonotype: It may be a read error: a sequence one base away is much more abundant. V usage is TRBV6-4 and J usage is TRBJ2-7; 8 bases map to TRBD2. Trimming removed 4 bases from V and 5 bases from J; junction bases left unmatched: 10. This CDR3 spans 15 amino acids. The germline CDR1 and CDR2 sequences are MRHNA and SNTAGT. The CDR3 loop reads CASSAFPGGINEQYF. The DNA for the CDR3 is TGTGCCAGCAGTGCATTCCCGGGGGGGATCAACGAGCAGTACTTC.